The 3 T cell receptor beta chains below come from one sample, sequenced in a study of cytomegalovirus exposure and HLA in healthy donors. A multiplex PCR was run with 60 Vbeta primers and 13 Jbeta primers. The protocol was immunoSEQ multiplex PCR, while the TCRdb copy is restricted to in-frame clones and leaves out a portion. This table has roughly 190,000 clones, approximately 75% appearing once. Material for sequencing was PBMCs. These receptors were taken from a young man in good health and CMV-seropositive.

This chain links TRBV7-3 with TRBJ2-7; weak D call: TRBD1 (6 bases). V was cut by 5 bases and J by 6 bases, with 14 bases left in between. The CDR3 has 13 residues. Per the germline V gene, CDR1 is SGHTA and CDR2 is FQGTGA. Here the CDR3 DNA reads TGTGCCAGCAGCCCCCAGGGGCCTGGCGAGCAGTACTTC. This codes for CASSPQGPGEQYF.

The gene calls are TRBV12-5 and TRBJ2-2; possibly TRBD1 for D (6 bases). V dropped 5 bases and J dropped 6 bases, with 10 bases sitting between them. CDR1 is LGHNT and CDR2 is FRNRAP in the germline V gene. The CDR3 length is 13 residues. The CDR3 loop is CASGPRGAGELFF. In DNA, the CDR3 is TGTGCTAGTGGTCCCAGGGGTGCCGGGGAGCTGTTTTTT.

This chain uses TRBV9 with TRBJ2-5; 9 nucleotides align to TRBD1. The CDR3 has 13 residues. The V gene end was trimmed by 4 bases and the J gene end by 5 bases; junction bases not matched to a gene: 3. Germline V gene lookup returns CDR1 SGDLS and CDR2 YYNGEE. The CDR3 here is CASSSGQGETQYF. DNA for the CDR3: TGTGCCAGCAGCTCAGGACAGGGGGAGACCCAGTACTTC.